This T cell receptor (beta chain) was captured by sequencing in a study of T cells after yellow fever vaccination. This clonotype was recorded a few times. Using its own MiXCR run on the 5' RACE reads, TCRdb lists one record per CDR3 protein. The table lists some 550,000 distinct CDR3 sequences, about a fifth of them singletons. V trimming: 2 bases; J trimming: 3 bases; junction bases outside the gene matches: 7. Looked up from germline, CDR1 is MNHEY and CDR2 is SVGEGT. This CDR3 has 16 amino acids. The specimen was PBMCs, collected 15 days after the yellow fever booster vaccination. The chain links TRBV6-2 or TRBV6-3 to TRBJ2-7; 10 bases agree with TRBD1. The source of this sequence is a man aged 25 to 45 who received the YFV17D yellow fever vaccine. CDR3 amino acids: CASSYPGTGDVYEQYF. DNA of the CDR3: TGTGCCAGCAGTTACCCCGGGACAGGGGACGTCTACGAGCAGTACTTC.